The subject of this entry is one T cell receptor beta chain. This record belongs to a study of control samples from healthy donors and cancer patients. The CDR3 consists of 12 residues. In germline, CDR1 is SGHAT, CDR2 FQNNGV. J was trimmed by 10 bases and V by 5 bases; bases with no gene match: 5. The method was immunoSEQ multiplex PCR; TCRdb's version includes in-frame clones alone and lacks a portion of them. The sample holds roughly 120,000 clones, roughly 88% seen once. The V and J genes are TRBV11-2 and TRBJ2-1; the match to TRBD2 covers 7 bases. Sequencing input: blood. This TCR was sampled from a man aged 50-60 years in good health. The CDR3 nucleotides are TGTGCCAGCAGCCAGTTGGGACTAGAGCAGTTCTTC. Translating gives CASSQLGLEQFF.